In its sample, the clone carrying this TCR beta chain was seen a few times. Germline CDR1 is KGHDR and CDR2 is SFDVKD. This CDR3 is built from 14 residues. V dropped 4 bases and J dropped 4 bases, with 13 bases sitting between them. As the method for making TCR beta libraries, quantitative 5'-RACE with molecular barcodes was used. TCRdb re-called the 5' RACE reads through MiXCR, storing one row per CDR3 protein. The repertoire consists of some 240,000 distinct CDR3 sequences, with 18% occurring once and the leading ten covering 25% to 40%. The sample comes from a study of CD8 T cells in ankylosing spondylitis.

The rearrangement links TRBV24-1 to TRBJ2-7, with D possibly called TRBD1 or TRBD2 (5 bases each). The source is a male donor with ankylosing spondylitis or in good health (not recorded which). The specimen sequenced was blood, either unsorted or a sorted T cell fraction (not recorded which). CDR3 nucleotides: TGTGCCACCAGTGAGACGGGACGGTCGTACGAGCAGTACTTC. Residues: CATSETGRSYEQYF.